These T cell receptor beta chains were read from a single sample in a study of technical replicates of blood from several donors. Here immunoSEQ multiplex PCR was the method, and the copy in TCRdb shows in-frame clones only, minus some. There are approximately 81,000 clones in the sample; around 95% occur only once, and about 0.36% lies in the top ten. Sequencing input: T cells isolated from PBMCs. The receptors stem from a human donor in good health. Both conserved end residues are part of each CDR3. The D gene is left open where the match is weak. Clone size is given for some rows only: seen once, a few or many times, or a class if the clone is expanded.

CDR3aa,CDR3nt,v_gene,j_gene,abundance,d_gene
CASSQEGGGNTIYF,TGCGCCAGCAGCCAAGAAGGAGGAGGAAACACCATATATTTT,TRBV4-3,TRBJ1-3,-,-
CASSLSLSNTEAFF,TGTGCCAGCAGTTTATCCCTATCGAACACTGAAGCTTTCTTT,TRBV28,TRBJ1-1,-,-
CASSLRSFSGNTIYF,TGTGCCAGCAGCTTGAGGAGTTTCTCTGGAAACACCATATATTTT,TRBV5-6,TRBJ1-3,-,-
CASSLDPSGSTDTQYF,TGCGCCAGCAGCTTGGACCCTAGCGGGAGCACAGATACGCAGTATTTT,TRBV5-1,TRBJ2-3,-,TRBD2
CASSEVSRGITGELFF,TGTGCCAGCAGTGAGGTTTCCAGGGGCATCACCGGGGAGCTGTTTTTT,TRBV2,TRBJ2-2,-,-
CSVETGGAGYEQFF,TGCAGCGTTGAGACAGGGGGCGCAGGCTATGAGCAGTTCTTC,TRBV29-1,TRBJ2-1,-,TRBD1
CASSMDRGLGGSGDEQYF,TGTGCCAGCAGCATGGACAGGGGGCTTGGCGGGAGCGGGGACGAGCAGTACTTC,TRBV7-8,TRBJ2-7,once,TRBD1
CASSVGEGTENNEQFF,TGTGCCAGCAGCGTAGGAGAGGGGACAGAGAACAATGAGCAGTTCTTC,TRBV9,TRBJ2-1,-,TRBD1
CASSLGGTVNTEAFF,TGTGCCAGCAGCTTGGGGGGGACAGTGAACACTGAAGCTTTCTTT,TRBV5-4,TRBJ1-1,-,TRBD1
CASSYFISNEQFF,TGTGCCAGCAGTTACTTCATTAGCAATGAGCAGTTCTTC,TRBV6-5,TRBJ2-1,-,-
CASSLEQGSNSPLHF,TGTGCCAGCAGCTTAGAGCAGGGTTCGAATTCACCCCTCCACTTT,TRBV7-9,TRBJ1-6,once,-
CASSLASGYTDTQYF,TGTGCCAGCAGCTTGGCTAGCGGGTACACAGATACGCAGTATTTT,TRBV5-4,TRBJ2-3,-,TRBD2
CASSELGSGSTDTQYF,TGCGCCAGCAGTGAGTTGGGTAGCGGTAGCACAGATACGCAGTATTTT,TRBV10-1,TRBJ2-3,once,-
CASSVGTEIYNEQFF,TGCGCCAGCAGCGTAGGGACAGAGATATACAATGAGCAGTTCTTC,TRBV4-3,TRBJ2-1,-,TRBD1
CASSLSHRSYQPQHF,TGTGCCAGCAGCTTAAGCCACAGGAGTTATCAGCCCCAGCATTTT,TRBV7-2,TRBJ1-5,-,-
CASSQTTSGSPYEQYF,TGCGCCAGCAGCCAGACGACTAGCGGGAGCCCCTACGAGCAGTACTTC,TRBV4-1,TRBJ2-7,-,TRBD2
CASSLKGHNQPQHF,TGTGCCAGCAGTTTAAAGGGACACAATCAGCCCCAGCATTTT,TRBV27,TRBJ1-5,-,-
CASSLGPGANGYTF,TGTGCCAGCAGTTTAGGACCTGGGGCTAATGGCTACACCTTC,TRBV27,TRBJ1-2,-,-
CASGFGQTTDTQYF,TGTGCTAGCGGATTCGGACAGACCACAGATACGCAGTATTTT,TRBV12-5,TRBJ2-3,-,-
CASSPLAF,TGTGCCAGCAGTCCCCTGGCCTTC,TRBV2,TRBJ2-7,-,-
CASSLQGPVAEQYF,TGTGCCAGCAGCCTACAGGGACCTGTTGCCGAGCAGTACTTC,TRBV5-4,TRBJ2-7,-,-
CATGPTANTGELFF,TGTGCCACCGGACCGACAGCGAACACCGGGGAGCTGTTTTTT,TRBV15,TRBJ2-2,-,-
CASSSQGQPQHF,TGTGCCAGCAGCTCCCAGGGGCAGCCCCAGCATTTT,TRBV11-2,TRBJ1-5,-,-
CASSVVQDSNTGELFF,TGTGCCAGCAGCGTAGTCCAGGACTCGAACACCGGGGAGCTGTTTTTT,TRBV9,TRBJ2-2,-,-
CASPSTGLNYGYTF,TGTGCCAGCCCTTCGACAGGACTTAACTATGGCTACACCTTC,TRBV6-1,TRBJ1-2,-,-
CASSNHRDRVLANYGYTF,TGTGCCAGCAGCAATCACCGGGACAGGGTTCTAGCTAACTATGGCTACACCTTC,TRBV7-2,TRBJ1-2,-,TRBD1
CASFDRGFTGELFF,TGTGCCAGTTTTGACAGGGGGTTCACCGGGGAGCTGTTTTTT,TRBV19,TRBJ2-2,-,TRBD1
CASTGDYGYTF,TGTGCCAGCACCGGGGACTATGGCTACACCTTC,TRBV28,TRBJ1-2,-,-
CASSPQLAGAYEQYF,TGTGCCAGCAGCCCGCAACTAGCGGGAGCCTACGAGCAGTACTTC,TRBV11-2,TRBJ2-7,-,TRBD2
CASSWDREIYNEQFF,TGTGCCAGCAGCTGGGACAGGGAAATCTACAATGAGCAGTTCTTC,TRBV7-9,TRBJ2-1,-,TRBD1
CASSLSGTGYQPQHF,TGTGCCAGCAGCCTCAGTGGGACAGGGTATCAGCCCCAGCATTTT,TRBV7-9,TRBJ1-5,-,TRBD1
CASSRQRERGFYEQYF,TGTGCCAGCAGCCGGCAGCGGGAGAGGGGTTTTTACGAGCAGTACTTC,TRBV5-6,TRBJ2-7,once,TRBD2
CASSLYWGGNYGYTF,TGTGCCAGCAGTTTATATTGGGGCGGCAACTATGGCTACACCTTC,TRBV27,TRBJ1-2,-,-
CASSLGGGRDNEQFF,TGCGCCAGCAGCTTGGGGGGAGGAAGAGACAATGAGCAGTTCTTC,TRBV5-1,TRBJ2-1,-,-
CASSLARGPEETQYF,TGTGCCAGCAGCTTGGCCAGGGGGCCCGAGGAGACCCAGTACTTC,TRBV5-4,TRBJ2-5,-,TRBD1
CSATGDEQYF,TGCAGCGCGACAGGGGACGAGCAGTACTTC,TRBV29-1,TRBJ2-7,-,TRBD1
CASNQGSSYEQYF,TGTGCCAGTAATCAGGGTAGTAGCTACGAGCAGTACTTC,TRBV19,TRBJ2-7,-,-
CASSYNLNEQFF,TGTGCCAGCAGTTACAATCTTAATGAGCAGTTCTTC,TRBV6-5,TRBJ2-1,-,-
CASSRSSDGQALF,TGTGCCAGCAGCCGATCCTCGGATGGACAGGCTCTTTTT,TRBV7-3,TRBJ1-1,-,TRBD1
CASSPAGGLVGTQYF,TGTGCCAGCTCACCAGCGGGAGGGCTCGTCGGTACGCAGTATTTT,TRBV18,TRBJ2-3,-,TRBD2
CASSRGLAGVGTGELFF,TGTGCCAGTAGTCGCGGACTAGCGGGAGTGGGCACCGGGGAGCTGTTTTTT,TRBV19,TRBJ2-2,-,TRBD2
CASSEGNLAFYEQYF,TGCGCCAGCAGTGAGGGTAATCTAGCGTTCTACGAGCAGTACTTC,TRBV10-2,TRBJ2-7,-,-